This T cell receptor (beta chain) stems from a study of shared clonotypes between healthy human individuals. Study results and limitations: Between a handful of donors, naive CD4 clonotypes were shared at a level of about 5%.

Data came from immunoSEQ multiplex PCR; TCRdb stores just in-frame clones and leaves some out. Here the sample spans around 550,000 clones, 90% to 96% being singletons. This clone was picked up a small number of times. Its antigen is as yet unknown. CDR1 and CDR2 (germline): GTSNPN, SVGIG (reference sequence). The CDR3 is made up of 11 amino acids. V dropped 3 bases and J dropped 5 bases, with 2 bases sitting between them. The specimen was naive CD4+ T cells sorted from blood. Subset defined: CD45RA+ positively selected. This clonotype was sampled from a woman younger than 45 in good health. V is TRBV30 and J is TRBJ2-6; D uncertain. Written as DNA, the CDR3 is TGTGCCTGGAGCTGGGCCAACGTCCTGACTTTC. Its protein is CAWSWANVLTF.